A single sample gave rise to the 23 T cell receptor beta chains below, sequenced in a study of blood T cell repertoires in COVID-19. Measured with immunoSEQ multiplex PCR; TCRdb has only the in-frame clones, and not every one. The sample shows over 55,000 clones, about 90% of them seen only once. Sequencing used peripheral blood. The receptors here all came from a human donor in a cohort sampled during active COVID-19.

This clone was counted only a few times. The CDR3 reads CASSQGGAGGGYTF. CDR3 nucleotides: TGTGCCAGCAGCCAAGGGGGAGCAGGCGGTGGCTACACCTTC. V usage is TRBV3-1 (or the pseudogene TRBV3-2) and J usage is TRBJ1-2; D is undetermined. Germline CDR1 is LGHDT and CDR2 is YNNKEL (reference sequence). Deletions cut 1 base from V and 7 bases from J, with 13 bases between. This CDR3 is 14 amino acids long.

The rearrangement uses TRBV18 and TRBJ2-5; 7 nucleotides line up with TRBD2. The CDR3 has 16 residues. Germline V gives CDR1 KGHSH, CDR2 LQKENI. V shed 3 bases and J 1 base; nucleotides not matched to a gene: 8. As DNA, the CDR3 is TGTGCCAGCTCACCTGCTAGCGGAAGACTCCAAGAGACCCAGTACTTC. It translates to CASSPASGRLQETQYF.

This chain uses TRBV19 with TRBJ2-6; 7 bases agree with TRBD1. V gave up 3 bases and J gave up 2 bases; unmatched junction bases: 7. CDR1 and CDR2 from the germline V gene are LNHDA and SQIVND (reference sequence). The CDR3 is 17 residues long. The DNA for the CDR3 is TGTGCCAGTAGTATCCACAGGGGCTTAGCTGGGGCCAACGTCCTGACTTTC. Protein sequence: CASSIHRGLAGANVLTF.

V usage is TRBV2 and J usage is TRBJ1-3; unclear D gene. The CDR3 is 14 amino acids. Trimming left V 5 bases short and J 2 bases short, with 10 bases between. Germline CDR1 is SNHLY and CDR2 is FYNNEI. In DNA, the CDR3 is TGTGCCAGCAGTCCCTCGGAGACTGGAAACACCATATATTTT. Encoded protein: CASSPSETGNTIYF.

V and J are TRBV6-6 and TRBJ2-5, with TRBD1 matching over 8 bases. There are 14 residues in the CDR3. CDR1 is MNHNY, CDR2 SVGAGI, per germline (reference sequence). Trimming at V came to 6 bases and at J to 4 bases, leaving 7 bases not matched to a gene. The CDR3 nucleotides are TGTGCCAGCAGCCTCGCAGACAGGGGAGAGACCCAGTACTTC. Its translation: CASSLADRGETQYF.

This chain joins TRBV2 and TRBJ1-1; TRBD1 might be the D (6 bases). The germline CDR1 and CDR2 sequences are SNHLY and FYNNEI. This CDR3 comprises 12 residues. The V end was cut by 10 bases, the J end by 2 bases, with 11 bases between. The CDR3 bases are TGTGCCACTCTGACAGGTAACACTGAAGCTTTCTTT. Translating gives CATLTGNTEAFF.

The sample holds one count of this clone. The rearrangement uses TRBV19 and TRBJ1-1; D is possibly TRBD1 (6 bases). The CDR3 is made up of 17 amino acids. The V and J ends lost 6 bases and 3 bases respectively, with 23 bases between them. The V gene's germline CDR1 is LNHDA and CDR2 SQIVND (reference sequence). The CDR3 bases are TGTGCCAGTAGCCCAGATCCACAGGGACAAAGGTACACTGAAGCTTTCTTT. This sequence encodes CASSPDPQGQRYTEAFF.

This clone was observed a single time. The rearrangement uses TRBV20-1 and TRBJ1-1; TRBD1 is a possible D gene (6 bases). This CDR3 has 11 amino acids. CDR1 and CDR2 (germline): DFQATT, SNEGSKA (reference sequence). The germline V and J ends were trimmed by 4 bases and 7 bases, with 10 bases remaining between them. The CDR3 nucleotides are TGCAGTGCTACAGGGGAGGGTGAAGCTTTCTTT. Protein: CSATGEGEAFF.

The V gene is TRBV5-1, the J gene TRBJ2-7, with 8 bases fitting TRBD1. The CDR3 has 15 amino acids. Germline values: CDR1 SGHRS, CDR2 YFSETQ. With 4 bases clipped from V and 0 bases from J, the junction kept 6 bases outside the gene matches. The CDR3 coding sequence is TGCGCCAGCAGCACCGGGACAGGCCCCTCCTACGAGCAGTACTTC. This encodes CASSTGTGPSYEQYF. The complete variable domain, with remaining parts taken from reference TRBV5-1 and TRBJ2-7, reads KAGVTQTPRYLIKTRGQQVTLSCSPISGHRSVSWYQQTPGQGLQFLFEYFSETQRNKGNFPGRFSGRQFSNSRSEMNVSTLELGDSALYLCASSTGTGPSYEQYFGPGTRLTVT.

This clone was found once. J is TRBJ2-7 and V is TRBV7-2; 7 positions agree with TRBD1. The germline gives CDR1 SGHTA, CDR2 FQGNSA. CDR3 size: 15 residues. V trimming: 5 bases; J trimming: 0 bases; junction bases outside the gene matches: 7. The CDR3 nucleotides are TGTGCCAGCAGCCCCCGGGACAGTAGCTCCTACGAGCAGTACTTC. Amino acid sequence: CASSPRDSSSYEQYF.

The rearrangement joins TRBV14 to TRBJ1-2, with D possibly being TRBD1 (6 bases). Between the trimmed V and J ends, which lost 4 bases and 1 base, there was a span of 7 bases. CDR1 SGHDN and CDR2 FVKESK come from the germline V gene. The CDR3 length is 13 residues. The CDR3 DNA is TGTGCCAGCAGCCCGGACAGTAACTATGGCTACACCTTC. This codes for CASSPDSNYGYTF.

There are a few counts of this clone. The chain couples TRBV5-1 to TRBJ1-1; 7 bases map to TRBD1. The CDR3 consists of 18 residues. The J segment lost 0 bases and the V segment lost 0 bases, leaving 11 bases of the junction unmatched. CDR1 is SGHRS, CDR2 YFSETQ, per germline. CDR3 amino acids: CASSLDGGTAPMNTEAFF. CDR3 DNA sequence: TGCGCCAGCAGCTTGGATGGCGGGACAGCCCCCATGAACACTGAAGCTTTCTTT. Filled out from reference TRBV5-1 and TRBJ1-1, the complete variable domain reads KAGVTQTPRYLIKTRGQQVTLSCSPISGHRSVSWYQQTPGQGLQFLFEYFSETQRNKGNFPGRFSGRQFSNSRSEMNVSTLELGDSALYLCASSLDGGTAPMNTEAFFGQGTRLTVV.

This clone is a singleton in its sample. The V call is TRBV11-2, the J call TRBJ1-3; the D is unclear. The V end lost 5 bases, the J end lost 0 bases, and 14 bases lay between the germline ends. CDR3 size: 16 residues. CDR1 SGHAT and CDR2 FQNNGV come from the germline V gene. CDR3: CASSPPGLPSGNTIYF. The CDR3 DNA reads as TGTGCCAGCAGCCCACCGGGATTGCCCTCTGGAAACACCATATATTTT.

The V gene is TRBV6-6, the J gene TRBJ1-6; D possibly corresponds to TRBD1 (5 bases). The germline CDR1 and CDR2 sequences are MNHNY and SVGAGI (reference sequence). Trimming removed 6 bases at V and 8 bases at J, with 20 bases between. This CDR3 contains 16 residues. The CDR3 reads CASSRGAGVGDSPLHF. In DNA, the CDR3 is TGTGCCAGCAGCCGGGGCGCGGGGGTGGGGGATTCACCCCTCCACTTT.

The chain recombines TRBV9 with TRBJ1-4; D remains ambiguous. Trimming removed 4 bases from V and 5 bases from J, with 12 bases in between. This CDR3 region has 14 residues. Germline CDR1 SGDLS, CDR2 YYNGEE. The CDR3 sequence is CASSSGLSNEKLFF. CDR3 sequence (DNA): TGTGCCAGCAGCTCCGGACTTTCGAATGAAAAACTGTTTTTT.

The chain couples TRBV6-5 to TRBJ1-5; 9 bases match TRBD1. Trimming at V came to 6 bases and at J to 15 bases, leaving 12 bases not matched to a gene. CDR1 is MNHEY, CDR2 SVGAGI, per germline. The CDR3 runs to 13 residues. CDR3 residues: CASSQYPPGQGHF. In DNA, the CDR3 is TGTGCCAGCAGCCAATACCCTCCGGGACAGGGGCATTTT.

The chain combines TRBV5-8 with TRBJ1-5, with 9 bases aligning to TRBD1. The CDR3 consists of 16 residues. Germline CDR1 reads SGHTS; CDR2 reads YDEGEE. Germline trimming cut 2 bases from V and 5 bases from J; bases unmatched to any gene: 8. CDR3 DNA: TGTGCCAGCAGCTTTCCACTCGGGACAGGGTATCAGCCCCAGCATTTT. It codes for CASSFPLGTGYQPQHF.

J is TRBJ1-2 and V is TRBV2, with 9 bases that match TRBD1. CDR3 length equals 13 residues. Looked up from germline, CDR1 is SNHLY and CDR2 is FYNNEI. V lost 5 bases, J lost 8 bases, and 6 bases stayed unmatched. DNA of the CDR3: TGTGCCAGCAGTCGGGACAGGGAGATCGGCTACACCTTC. It encodes CASSRDREIGYTF.

The CDR3 DNA follows: TGCGCCAGCAGCCCTAAGACTAGCGGCTCCTACGAGCAGTACTTC. Its translation is CASSPKTSGSYEQYF. This sequence joins TRBV4-1 and TRBJ2-7; 9 positions agree with TRBD2. The CDR3 runs 15 residues. V shed 4 bases and J 0 bases; nucleotides not matched to a gene: 4. Per germline, CDR1 MGHRA and CDR2 YSYEKL.

The rearrangement joins TRBV5-3 to TRBJ1-5, with TRBD1 matching over 7 bases. TRBV5-3 is an ORF for which the function is uncertain. The CDR3 runs 18 residues. Losses at the gene ends were 0 bases for V and 6 bases for J; bases not matched to a gene: 15. The chain's CDR3 is CARSLVLGGARTAQPQHF. The CDR3 bases are TGTGCCAGAAGCTTGGTCTTAGGGGGCGCGCGAACCGCTCAGCCCCAGCATTTT.

The V and J genes are TRBV21-1 and TRBJ2-7; TRBD2 is taken as the D call from the table, unchecked against the DNA. TRBV21-1 is a pseudogene. This CDR3 spans 13 amino acids. CDR3 sequence reads: CASYTGFPYEQYF. As DNA, the CDR3 is TGTGCCAGTTACACGGGGTTCCCCTACGAGCAGTACTTC.

This clone appeared once. This sequence joins TRBV11-2 and TRBJ2-7, with TRBD2 matching 9 bases. The V segment lost 2 bases and the J segment 0 bases; nucleotides outside the gene matches: 5. Germline CDR1 SGHAT, CDR2 FQNNGV. The CDR3 is 16 amino acids. This CDR3 is CASSLRGGGASYEQYF. The CDR3 region has the DNA TGTGCCAGCAGCTTAAGGGGCGGGGGGGCCTCCTACGAGCAGTACTTC. Full variable domain (outside the CDR3, taken from reference TRBV11-2 and TRBJ2-7): EAGVAQSPRYKIIEKRQSVAFWCNPISGHATLYWYQQILGQGPKLLIQFQNNGVVDDSQLPKDRFSAERLKGVDSTLKIQPAKLEDSAVYLCASSLRGGGASYEQYFGPGTRLTVT.

The CDR3 region is CASSDPSRHDQPQHF. CDR3 sequence (DNA): TGTGCCAGCAGTGACCCTAGCAGGCACGACCAGCCCCAGCATTTT. The chain combines TRBV2 with TRBJ1-5, with no clear D. This CDR3 region has 15 residues. The V gene lost 3 bases and the J gene lost 7 bases, with 16 bases spanning the gap. Germline assignment: CDR1 SNHLY and CDR2 FYNNEI.